The present T cell receptor (beta chain) was sequenced within a study of control samples from healthy donors and cancer patients. The length of the CDR3 is 13 residues. V lost 5 bases, J lost 9 bases, and 13 bases lay in between. The germline V gene encodes CDR1 SGHTA and CDR2 FQGTGA. Sequencing was performed with immunoSEQ multiplex PCR; in TCRdb, only in-frame clones are kept and a portion is missing. The sample holds 95,000 to 100,000 clones, around 88% seen once. This clonotype was obtained from a man under 40 in good health. Sequenced: blood. The V and J genes are TRBV7-3 and TRBJ2-2; either TRBD1 or TRBD2 may fit D (6 bases each). CDR3: CASSQNGGRELFF. The CDR3, as DNA: TGTGCCAGCAGCCAAAACGGGGGCAGGGAGCTGTTTTTT.